This T cell receptor (beta chain) stems from a study of blood T cell repertoires in COVID-19 (dated by TCRdb to 2019 to 2021). Concerning the study at large: The collaborator samples originated in the United States, Italy and Spain and spanned the acute and convalescent phases of COVID-19. A freely available public database, intended as a resource for researchers studying the immune response to SARS-CoV-2, is where the repertoires were released. Deeply sampled blood TCRbeta repertoires from subjects exposed to, actively infected with, or recovered from COVID-19 were included in the dataset. The material from the prospective study consisted of cDNA or gDNA derived from T cells, B-cell-depleted T cells, or PBMCs. Sample metadata almost always included a de-identified subject ID, COVID-19 status, age in years and sex. The samples were drawn from two sources: the first 160 participants of the ongoing ImmuneRACE study, and 1,200 or so subjects contributed by 6 global collaborators. Where available, HLA class I and class II types were obtained from metadata supplied by the sample provider rather than from assay-based typing. On the study overall, not on this receptor specifically: The quantity of clinical and demographic metadata differed by source and by participant and was supplied without curation.

TCRbeta CDR3 regions were amplified from genomic DNA by means of the immunoSEQ Assay, a bias-controlled multiplex PCR. The study's own analysis went as follows. Nucleated cell counts per sample were estimated from amplification of reference gene primers within the assay. To quantify the absolute abundance of each unique TCRbeta CDR3 rearrangement, sequence reads were collapsed and filtered. For each sample, productive Simpson clonality was calculated by taking the square root of Simpson's diversity index across productive rearrangements. This immuneACCESS table, as held by TCRdb, lists in-frame sequences with V and J called but not all clones. Of the missing ones, under half trace to an unresolved V gene in checked studies; the others have no known cause. The V and J calls and the clone size are those of that table, but D and trimming were determined from the DNA. A total of about 180,000 clones appear in this sample, 80% to 90% of them only once. Approximately 11% of the sample is in the top ten clones.

In the germline V gene, CDR1 corresponds to MGHRA and CDR2 to YSYEKL. At the junction V is shortened by 3 bases and J by 6 bases; bases outside the gene matches: 9. The CDR3, from cysteine to phenylalanine, totals 16 residues. Only the CDR3 part of the read is kept: 48 bases, read in frame from the first base. Whole blood was collected in K2EDTA tubes by collaborating institutions according to the institutions' own protocols. Collaborator samples were shipped for TCRbeta analysis as frozen whole blood, isolated PBMCs, or DNA extracted from either sample type. As to this clone: Its antigen is unknown. Base qualities are not recorded, but no much larger clone differs from it by a single base.

The sample consisted of peripheral blood. This clonotype was obtained from a human donor with active or convalescent COVID-19. The donor label of this sample is uncertain. The rearranged segments are TRBV4-1 and TRBJ1-2, with 11 middle bases fitting TRBD1. The encoded CDR3 is CASSQPGQGAMDGYTF. The bases read TGCGCCAGCAGCCAGCCCGGACAGGGGGCAATGGATGGCTACACCTTC.